This TCR beta chain originates from a study of shared clonotypes between healthy human individuals. Study-level results: Some clonotypes were shared by all four sorted-subset donors, while others were not shared. The non-shared ones had lower generation probabilities than the shared ones.

The method was immunoSEQ multiplex PCR; TCRdb's version includes in-frame clones alone and lacks a portion of them. Of around 1.4 million clones in the sample, 98% to 99% were seen once. In regard to this clone: The antigen remains unidentified. The same CDR3 is also encoded by other DNA sequences in this sample.

The specimen was naive CD4+ T cells sorted from blood. Subset indicated: CD45RA+ positively selected. The TCR originated in a man aged 25-45 years in good health.

CDR3 protein: CASSSTGTVNTEAFF. CDR3 sequence (DNA): TGTGCCAGCAGTTCCACCGGGACGGTGAACACTGAAGCTTTCTTT. The chain links TRBV28 to TRBJ1-1, with D tentatively TRBD1 (5 bases). This CDR3 is built from 15 residues. CDR1 and CDR2 (germline): MDHEN, SYDVKM. Trimming cost V 4 bases and J 0 bases, with 12 bases left between them.